A few counts support the clone carrying this TCR beta chain. Employing constant-segment primers, 5'RACE generated TCR alpha and TCR beta cDNA libraries bearing sample barcodes and UMIs. Each CDR3 protein is one row after TCRdb ran MiXCR on the 5' RACE reads. The sample has approximately 210,000 distinct CDR3 sequences, 27% seen once. Between the trimmed V and J ends, which lost 1 base and 4 bases, there was a span of 7 bases. CDR1 is SGHTA and CDR2 is FQGNSA in the germline V gene. The CDR3 has 13 amino acids. This entry comes from a study of T-cell memory formation after mild COVID-19. Overall study: TCR clusters showed largely donor specificity.

This receptor was obtained from an adult woman who had mild COVID-19 (a few samples of this study predate the infection). Cell type and time point are not known. The sequencing input was PBMCs or a T cell subset sorted from them (not recorded which). This chain uses TRBV7-2 with TRBJ1-2; D unresolved. In DNA form, the CDR3 reads TGTGCCAGCAGCTTAGGTAGATTCTATGGCTACACCTTC. It translates to CASSLGRFYGYTF. Drawing the rest from reference TRBV7-2 and TRBJ1-2, the complete variable domain is GAGVSQSPSNKVTEKGKDVELRCDPISGHTALYWYRQSLGQGLEFLIYFQGNSAPDKSGLPSDRFSAERTGGSVSTLTIQRTQQEDSAVYLCASSLGRFYGYTFGSGTRLTVV.